This entry lists 30 T cell receptor beta chains sequenced from one sample in a study of blood T cell repertoires in COVID-19. TCRdb keeps only in-frame clones here, not all; method: immunoSEQ multiplex PCR. Found here are more than 95,000 clones, approximately 90% of them singletons; the top ten hold less than 2%. Sequencing input: peripheral blood. Every receptor here comes from a human donor with active COVID-19. The donor label of this sample is uncertain.

This clone was seen only once. CDR3: CASSQDFGGGREQYF. DNA for the CDR3: TGCGCCAGCAGCCAAGATTTTGGGGGGGGGCGCGAGCAGTACTTC. V and J are TRBV4-3 and TRBJ2-7; D perhaps matches TRBD2 (7 bases). This CDR3 comprises 15 residues. The germline CDR1 and CDR2 sequences are LGHNA and YSLEER. The germline V and J ends were trimmed by 0 bases and 6 bases, with 15 bases remaining between them.

V usage is TRBV24-1 and J usage is TRBJ2-1; tentatively, D is TRBD1 (6 bases). Germline CDR1 KGHDR, CDR2 SFDVKD. Trimming took 4 bases from V and 4 from J, leaving 19 bases between them. CDR3 length equals 17 residues. The CDR3 reads CATSDSDSPLGYNEQFF. Written as DNA, the CDR3 is TGTGCCACCAGTGACTCGGACAGCCCGTTGGGGTACAATGAGCAGTTCTTC.

The rearrangement joins TRBV7-2 to TRBJ2-1; 9 bases align to TRBD2. Germline V gene lookup returns CDR1 SGHTA and CDR2 FQGNSA. The CDR3 is 14 residues long. The V gene end was trimmed by 1 base and the J gene end by 9 bases; junction bases not matched to a gene: 4. The chain's CDR3 is CASSLGGGGREQFF. The CDR3 DNA follows: TGTGCCAGCAGCTTAGGCGGGGGGGGACGTGAGCAGTTCTTC.

This sequence joins TRBV3-1 (or the pseudogene TRBV3-2) and TRBJ1-2, with 7 bases fitting TRBD1. V lost 0 bases to trimming and J lost 6 bases; unmatched junction nucleotides: 4. The CDR3 has 14 amino acids. CDR1 and CDR2 (germline): LGHDT, YNNKEL (reference sequence). CDR3 sequence: CASSQDRTGHGYTF. Here the CDR3 DNA reads TGTGCCAGCAGCCAAGATCGGACAGGACATGGCTACACCTTC.

In DNA, the CDR3 is TGTGCCAGCAGCTTACAACTCTCCTACAATGAGCAGTTCTTC. Translating gives CASSLQLSYNEQFF. The rearrangement links TRBV7-2 to TRBJ2-1; D is unresolved. Germline V gene data show CDR1 as SGHTA and CDR2 as FQGNSA. The V end lost 2 bases, the J end lost 0 bases, and 5 bases lay between the germline ends. The CDR3 totals 14 residues.

The chain couples TRBV9 to TRBJ1-2, with D perhaps TRBD1 (5 bases). V gave up 0 bases and J gave up 8 bases, with 14 bases separating them. The CDR3 covers 14 residues. Germline CDR1 is SGDLS and CDR2 is YYNGEE. CDR3 in DNA: TGTGCCAGCAGCGTAGGTAGCAGGGTAGAAGGCTACACCTTC. Protein product: CASSVGSRVEGYTF.

This rearrangement joins TRBV27 to TRBJ1-6; D gene unclear. CDR1 is MNHEY, CDR2 SMNVEV, per germline (reference sequence). The CDR3 runs to 12 residues. V was cut by 5 bases and J by 9 bases, with 8 bases left in between. In nucleotides, the CDR3 is TGTGCCAGCAGTGCGCGGGGTTCACCCCTCCACTTT. Its translation is CASSARGSPLHF.

The genes are TRBV9 and TRBJ1-1, with unresolved D. Germline V gives CDR1 SGDLS, CDR2 YYNGEE. This CDR3 region has 12 residues. The V and J ends lost 3 bases and 2 bases respectively, with 5 bases between them. The chain's CDR3 is CASSGHNTEAFF. The CDR3 DNA sequence: TGTGCCAGCAGCGGACACAACACTGAAGCTTTCTTT. Full variable domain (remainder filled in from reference TRBV9 and TRBJ1-1): DSGVTQTPKHLITATGQRVTLRCSPRSGDLSVYWYQQSLDQGLQFLIQYYNGEERAKGNILERFSAQQFPDLHSELNLSSLELGDSALYFCASSGHNTEAFFGQGTRLTVV.

The chain has TRBV27 and TRBJ2-1, with D perhaps matching TRBD2 (7 bases). From germline, CDR1 is MNHEY and CDR2 SMNVEV (reference sequence). The CDR3 contains 17 residues. Between the trimmed V and J ends, which lost 1 base and 6 bases, there was a span of 19 bases. This CDR3 is CASSLLSFGGGPNEQFF. The CDR3 DNA sequence: TGTGCCAGCAGTTTATTGTCCTTTGGGGGGGGGCCCAATGAGCAGTTCTTC.

The chain carries TRBV9 and TRBJ2-1; maybe TRBD2 (5 bases). The CDR3 has 15 amino acids. Germline-derived CDR1 and CDR2 are SGDLS and YYNGEE. For the CDR3, the DNA is TGTGCTACTTCTCTAGCCCCAGAGTCCTACAATGAGCAGTTCTTC. Translating gives CATSLAPESYNEQFF.

V is TRBV7-8 and J is TRBJ1-2; D is unresolved. V shed 9 bases and J shed 6 bases, with 11 bases lying between them. CDR1 and CDR2 from the germline V gene are SGHVS and FQNEAQ. The CDR3 loop spans 11 amino acids. This CDR3 is CASGPGNGYTF. The CDR3 coding sequence is TGTGCCAGTGGGCCGGGGAATGGCTACACCTTC. The complete variable domain, with remaining parts taken from reference TRBV7-8 and TRBJ1-2, reads GAGVSQSPRYKVAKRGQDVALRCDPISGHVSLFWYQQALGQGPEFLTYFQNEAQLDKSGLPSDRFFAERPEGSVSTLKIQRTQQEDSAVYLCASGPGNGYTFGSGTRLTVV.

The V and J genes are TRBV27 and TRBJ2-2; TRBD2 might be the D (6 bases). The germline V and J ends were trimmed by 7 bases and 6 bases, with 21 bases remaining between them. Germline CDR1 and CDR2: MNHEY and SMNVEV (reference sequence). This CDR3 is built from 16 residues. CDR3 amino acids: CASIGGEAGRPGELFF. CDR3 DNA: TGTGCCAGCATAGGAGGTGAAGCAGGGAGGCCCGGGGAGCTGTTTTTT.

This chain uses TRBV27 with TRBJ2-5; D ambiguous. The V end was cut by 2 bases, the J end by 2 bases, with 6 bases between. The CDR3 consists of 13 residues. Germline assignment: CDR1 MNHEY and CDR2 SMNVEV (reference sequence). The CDR3 DNA reads as TGTGCCAGCAGTTTACGAGGTCAAGAGACCCAGTACTTC. Translating gives CASSLRGQETQYF.

The V gene is TRBV6-2 or TRBV6-3, the J gene TRBJ1-1; tentative D call: TRBD1 (6 bases). Germline V gene sequence: CDR1 MNHEY, CDR2 SVGEGT. The CDR3 is 14 amino acids. V was clipped by 2 bases and J by 4 bases, with 11 bases between them. The CDR3 sequence: CASSYLKQGTEAFF. The DNA of the CDR3 is TGTGCCAGCAGTTACCTCAAACAGGGCACTGAAGCTTTCTTT.

The chain links TRBV19 to TRBJ2-3, with 9 positions matching TRBD1. Germline-derived CDR1 and CDR2 are LNHDA and SQIVND (reference sequence). The J segment lost 10 bases and the V segment lost 6 bases, leaving 5 bases of the junction unmatched. The CDR3 contains 12 residues. DNA of the CDR3: TGTGCCAGTAGGGGGACAGGGCCCTCGCAGTATTTT. Amino acids: CASRGTGPSQYF.

This sequence joins TRBV5-1 and TRBJ2-2; 10 nucleotides match TRBD2. The germline gives CDR1 SGHRS, CDR2 YFSETQ. This CDR3 is 15 amino acids long. V was pared by 6 bases and J by 5 bases, with 7 bases of the junction left unmatched. The DNA for the CDR3 is TGCGCCAGCACCCCTAGCGGGGGTTGGACCGGGGAGCTGTTTTTT. It translates to CASTPSGGWTGELFF.

The rearrangement uses TRBV4-3 and TRBJ2-1; 7 bases line up with TRBD2. V shed 0 bases, J shed 2 bases, and the junction held 4 bases outside the gene matches. Germline V gene lookup returns CDR1 LGHNA and CDR2 YSLEER. The CDR3 totals 16 residues. This chain's CDR3 is CASSQDVAGAYNEQFF. As DNA, the CDR3 is TGCGCCAGCAGCCAAGATGTGGCGGGGGCCTACAATGAGCAGTTCTTC.

A note on this clone: Sequence at one end of the junction differs from germline and may be a read error. In DNA form, the CDR3 reads TGTGCTAGCAGTGGGGGCAGGGGGCAAGAGACCCAGTACTTC. It encodes CASSGGRGQETQYF. This chain uses TRBV7-7 with TRBJ2-5; 7 bases map to TRBD1. Germline V gene lookup returns CDR1 SSHAT and CDR2 FNYEAQ (reference sequence). The CDR3 covers 14 residues.

The sample holds one count of this clone. The rearrangement uses TRBV5-1 and TRBJ2-7, with TRBD1 identical over 7 bases. The CDR3 runs to 16 residues. Germline V lookup: CDR1 SGHRS, CDR2 YFSETQ. V was clipped by 5 bases and J by 1 base; unmatched bases: 12. The CDR3 bases are TGCGCCAGCAGGCCTACAGGGGCCCATCCTTCCTACGAGCAGTACTTC. Its translation is CASRPTGAHPSYEQYF.

The chain links TRBV2 to TRBJ2-3, with D maybe TRBD1 (5 bases). The CDR3 sequence is 14 residues long. V was clipped by 6 bases and J by 4 bases, with 14 bases between them. The germline gives CDR1 SNHLY, CDR2 FYNNEI. CDR3 sequence reads: CASRAGIVADTQYF. For the CDR3, the DNA is TGTGCCAGCAGAGCAGGGATTGTGGCAGATACGCAGTATTTT. The entire variable domain, with the rest obtained from reference TRBV2 and TRBJ2-3, is as follows: EPEVTQTPSHQVTQMGQEVILRCVPISNHLYFYWYRQILGQKVEFLVSFYNNEISEKSEIFDDQFSVERPDGSNFTLKIRSTKLEDSAMYFCASRAGIVADTQYFGPGTRLTVL.

The chain carries TRBV6-7 and TRBJ2-7; 7 bases match TRBD1. TRBV6-7 is an ORF, with its function uncertain. This CDR3 has 16 residues. The V and J ends lost 6 bases and 1 base, in that order; junction bases with no gene match: 12. The CDR3 is CASSLGRTGDSYEQYF. The CDR3 region has the DNA TGTGCCAGCAGCCTCGGCAGGACAGGAGATTCCTACGAGCAGTACTTC.

For the CDR3, the DNA is TGTGCCAGCAGCCATTCGTGGGACAGGGGCACAGATACGCAGTATTTT. It specifies CASSHSWDRGTDTQYF. This sequence joins TRBV14 and TRBJ2-3; 9 bases are shared with TRBD1. CDR3 length: 16 residues. Germline values: CDR1 SGHDN, CDR2 FVKESK. J lost 1 base, V lost 3 bases, and 5 bases had no gene match.

The genes are TRBV7-2 and TRBJ1-3; D possibly corresponds to TRBD1 (6 bases). With 2 bases removed from V and 4 bases from J, the gap between germline ends came to 15 bases. The length of the CDR3 is 16 residues. CDR1 is SGHTA and CDR2 is FQGNSA in the germline V gene. CDR3 DNA: TGTGCCAGCAGCTTAAACACAGGGATTTTCGGAAACACCATATATTTT. It encodes CASSLNTGIFGNTIYF.

In nucleotides, the CDR3 is TGTGCCAGCAGCTCCACACAGGGCGGGGGCTACACCTTC. This gives the protein CASSSTQGGGYTF. The chain has TRBV27 and TRBJ1-2; D possibly corresponds to TRBD1 (6 bases). Germline V gene lookup returns CDR1 MNHEY and CDR2 SMNVEV (reference sequence). Trimming took off 6 bases at V and 8 bases at J, with 16 bases between the two ends. The CDR3 has 13 residues.

The gene calls are TRBV11-2 and TRBJ1-1; tentatively, D is TRBD1 (5 bases). This CDR3 region has 14 residues. V was trimmed by 2 bases and J by 3 bases, leaving 10 bases between them. Germline loops: CDR1 SGHAT, CDR2 FQNNGV. CDR3 protein: CASSLSGDHTEAFF. In DNA, the CDR3 is TGTGCCAGCAGCTTATCGGGGGACCACACTGAAGCTTTCTTT.

The chain joins TRBV6-5 to TRBJ1-2; TRBD1 might be the D (5 bases). The CDR3 extends over 14 amino acids. Germline V gene sequence: CDR1 MNHEY, CDR2 SVGAGI. Trimming cost V 0 bases and J 8 bases, with 13 bases left between them. The CDR3 sequence is CASSYSGQGKGYTF. CDR3 nucleotide sequence: TGTGCCAGCAGTTACTCGGGGCAGGGAAAGGGCTACACCTTC.

V is TRBV5-4 and J is TRBJ2-3; D may be TRBD1 (7 bases). The CDR3 loop spans 17 amino acids. V was shortened by 3 bases and J by 4 bases, with 21 bases between the two germline ends. Germline CDR1 SGHNT, CDR2 YYREEE (reference sequence). The CDR3 nucleotides read TGTGCCAGCAGCTCGGCGGGACAGATCCTGTTTTCAGATACGCAGTATTTT. Its translation: CASSSAGQILFSDTQYF. Using reference TRBV5-4 and TRBJ2-3 for the parts outside the CDR3, the full variable domain is ETGVTQSPTHLIKTRGQQVTLRCSSQSGHNTVSWYQQALGQGPQFIFQYYREEENGRGNFPPRFSGLQFPNYSSELNVNALELDDSALYLCASSSAGQILFSDTQYFGPGTRLTVL.

This clone came up once. V is TRBV6-5 and J is TRBJ1-4, with D tentatively TRBD1 (6 bases). V was cut by 10 bases and J by 5 bases, with 14 bases left in between. CDR1 is MNHEY and CDR2 is SVGAGI in the germline V gene. This CDR3 comprises 13 residues. The CDR3 spells CATRDTPNEKLFF. The DNA of the CDR3 is TGTGCCACCCGGGACACCCCCAATGAAAAACTGTTTTTT.

This chain links TRBV3-1 (or the pseudogene TRBV3-2) with TRBJ1-3; D not resolved. Germline CDR1 reads LGHDT; CDR2 reads YNNKEL (reference sequence). Between the trimmed V and J ends, which lost 1 base and 0 bases, there was a span of 13 bases. CDR3 length equals 17 residues. For the CDR3, the DNA is TGTGCCAGCAGCCAAGGCGAGAGACGACTCTCTGGAAACACCATATATTTT. It encodes CASSQGERRLSGNTIYF.

As DNA, the CDR3 is TGTGCCAGCCTCTTGGAACAGGGGAATCAGCCCCAGCATTTT. As protein: CASLLEQGNQPQHF. The genes are TRBV28 and TRBJ1-5; 7 bases agree with TRBD1. J was trimmed by 4 bases and V by 8 bases; bases with no gene match: 8. CDR3 length: 14 amino acids. Looked up from germline, CDR1 is MDHEN and CDR2 is SYDVKM. Looking up the rest from reference TRBV28 and TRBJ1-5 gives the full variable domain: DVKVTQSSRYLVKRTGEKVFLECVQDMDHENMFWYRQDPGLGLRLIYFSYDVKMKEKGDIPEGYSVSREKKERFSLILESASTNQTSMYLCASLLEQGNQPQHFGDGTRLSIL.